These 17 T cell receptor beta chains were sequenced from one sample in a study of T cells expressing NK-cell markers. TCRdb reprocessed the 5' RACE reads and reports one entry per CDR3 protein, with no DNA. The repertoire shows around 260,000 distinct CDR3 sequences; the top ten hold 3.5% to 5%. The material sequenced was blood T cells: a sorted CD56 or NKG2C T cell subset, CD4+ or CD8+ T cells, or bulk PBMC T cells (not recorded which). These receptors were taken from a woman aged 18-70 years in good health.

The V gene is TRBV27, the J gene TRBJ1-1; TCRdb picks TRBD1, but there is no DNA to check that call. This CDR3 has 14 residues. Germline-derived CDR1 and CDR2 are MNHEY and SMNVEV (reference sequence). CDR3: CASSFRVPITEAFF.

J is TRBJ2-3 and V is TRBV9; TCRdb calls TRBD2, which cannot be checked without DNA. The CDR3 loop spans 16 amino acids. In germline, CDR1 is SGDLS, CDR2 YYNGEE. CDR3: CASSLLAGIDTDTQYF.

This chain joins TRBV12-3 or TRBV12-4 and TRBJ2-2; TCRdb names TRBD2, which stays unverified in the absence of DNA. The CDR3 length is 17 residues. CDR3 region: CASSFPKTSTNTGELFF.

The V and J genes are TRBV6-1 and TRBJ1-5. Germline V lookup: CDR1 MNHNS, CDR2 SASEGT. The CDR3 loop spans 15 amino acids. CDR3 amino acids: CASSAGNRSNQPQHF.

V and J are TRBV20-1 and TRBJ2-5. CDR1 and CDR2 from the germline V gene are DFQATT and SNEGSKA (reference sequence). This CDR3 spans 11 amino acids. The CDR3 protein is CSASSEETQYF.

This chain links TRBV6-2 or TRBV6-3 with TRBJ2-4; TCRdb indicates TRBD1, and absent DNA this call remains unverified. From germline, CDR1 is MNHEY and CDR2 SVGEGT. The CDR3 consists of 15 residues. The CDR3 here is CASSPPTGSANIQYF.

The rearrangement uses TRBV19 and TRBJ2-4; TCRdb's assignment of TRBD1 cannot be checked, as there is no DNA. The length of the CDR3 is 15 residues. CDR1 is LNHDA and CDR2 is SQIVND in the germline V gene (reference sequence). The CDR3 sequence is CASSRDGIAKNIQYF.

This sequence joins TRBV20-1 and TRBJ2-5; lacking DNA, the TRBD2 call made by TCRdb goes unchecked. Per the germline V gene, CDR1 is DFQATT and CDR2 is SNEGSKA (reference sequence). CDR3 length: 13 residues. CDR3 in amino acids: CSAEPGLGSTQYF.

The chain combines TRBV6-1 with TRBJ1-6; TCRdb reports TRBD1, a call that lacks DNA to check it against. From germline, CDR1 is MNHNS and CDR2 SASEGT. This CDR3 is built from 16 residues. The CDR3 region is CASSTPDSPYNSPLHF.

The CDR3 is CASSQEWGRGQETQYF. The chain combines TRBV4-3 with TRBJ2-5; the TCRdb D gene call, TRBD1, has no DNA to confirm it. Germline values: CDR1 LGHNA, CDR2 YSLEER. The CDR3 totals 16 residues.

The chain recombines TRBV7-2 with TRBJ2-7; lacking DNA, the TRBD2 call made by TCRdb goes unchecked. The CDR3 covers 14 residues. CDR1 and CDR2 from the germline V gene are SGHTA and FQGNSA. CDR3 in amino acids: CASSSPGLVREQYF.

The V and J genes are TRBV6-1 and TRBJ2-5; with no DNA, the TCRdb D assignment of TRBD2 cannot be verified. The CDR3 runs 13 residues. Looked up from germline, CDR1 is MNHNS and CDR2 is SASEGT. The CDR3 sequence is CASSPSSGETQYF.

This chain uses TRBV19 with TRBJ2-4. CDR1 is LNHDA, CDR2 SQIVND, per germline (reference sequence). The CDR3 is made up of 14 amino acids. This CDR3 is CASRSPSLENIQYF. Supplemented by reference TRBV19 and TRBJ2-4, the full variable domain reads DGGITQSPKYLFRKEGQNVTLSCEQNLNHDAMYWYRQDPGQGLRLIYYSQIVNDFQKGDIAEGYSVSREKKESFPLTVTSAQKNPTAFYLCASRSPSLENIQYFGAGTRLSVL.

This chain joins TRBV5-1 and TRBJ2-3; TCRdb returns TRBD2, unconfirmable since there is no DNA. The CDR3 runs to 19 residues. Germline V lookup: CDR1 SGHRS, CDR2 YFSETQ. This chain's CDR3 is CASSPEGLAGGLSTDTQYF. Variable domain in full (rest from reference TRBV5-1 and TRBJ2-3): KAGVTQTPRYLIKTRGQQVTLSCSPISGHRSVSWYQQTPGQGLQFLFEYFSETQRNKGNFPGRFSGRQFSNSRSEMNVSTLELGDSALYLCASSPEGLAGGLSTDTQYFGPGTRLTVL.

The chain links TRBV6-2 or TRBV6-3 to TRBJ2-5; as DNA is missing, the TRBD2 call by TCRdb cannot be tested. The CDR3 length is 17 residues. Germline CDR1 MNHEY, CDR2 SVGEGT. The CDR3 sequence: CASSLRVAGGPPETQYF.

This chain links TRBV5-5 with TRBJ2-3. There are 14 residues in the CDR3. CDR1 is SGHKS and CDR2 is YYEKEE in the germline V gene (reference sequence). The CDR3 is CASSLEPHADTQYF.

The chain links TRBV5-8 to TRBJ2-1; TCRdb outputs TRBD1, but without DNA this stays unchecked. The CDR3 consists of 11 residues. Germline V lookup: CDR1 SGHTS, CDR2 YDEGEE. The CDR3 is CASSPRQEQFF.